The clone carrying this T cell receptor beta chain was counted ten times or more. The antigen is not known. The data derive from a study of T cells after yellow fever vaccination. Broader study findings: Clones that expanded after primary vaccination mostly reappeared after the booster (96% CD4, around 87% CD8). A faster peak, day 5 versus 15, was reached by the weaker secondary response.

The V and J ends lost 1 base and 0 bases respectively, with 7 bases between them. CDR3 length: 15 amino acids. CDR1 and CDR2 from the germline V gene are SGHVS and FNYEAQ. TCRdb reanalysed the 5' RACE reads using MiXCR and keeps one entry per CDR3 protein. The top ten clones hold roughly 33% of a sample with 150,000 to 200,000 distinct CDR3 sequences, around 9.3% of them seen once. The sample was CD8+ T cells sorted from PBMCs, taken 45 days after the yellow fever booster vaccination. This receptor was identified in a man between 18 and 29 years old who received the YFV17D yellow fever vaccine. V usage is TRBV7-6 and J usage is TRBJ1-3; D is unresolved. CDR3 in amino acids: CASSLGSRSGNTIYF. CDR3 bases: TGTGCCAGCAGCTTAGGATCCCGCTCTGGAAACACCATATATTTT.